This is a list of T cell receptor beta chains from one sample in a study of regulatory T cells in long-lasting Graves disease. TCRdb processed the multiplex PCR reads anew with MiXCR; each CDR3 protein has one entry. The sample comprises hundreds of thousands of distinct CDR3 sequences, around 20% of which are singletons, and under 9% rests with the top ten. The material sequenced was peripheral blood mononuclear cells (PBMCs), taken when the disease was refractory, from a patient treated with antithyroid drugs. Receptors were obtained from a female donor with Graves disease. The CDR3 runs from the conserved cysteine through the conserved F or W. Each record gives: V gene, clone size, D gene, J gene, CDR3 protein, CDR3 DNA. D genes are given only for firm matches. The size field is filled for only some rows; it gives once, few, many or a size class.

v_gene: TRBV28; abundance: many; d_gene: TRBD1; j_gene: TRBJ2-7; CDR3aa: CASSVPHGTAAYEQYF; CDR3nt: TGTGCCAGCAGTGTCCCCCACGGGACAGCAGCCTACGAGCAGTACTTC
v_gene: TRBV7-9; abundance: NA; d_gene: NA; j_gene: TRBJ2-7; CDR3aa: CASSSPTVAPYEQYF; CDR3nt: TGTGCCAGCAGCTCCCCGACAGTAGCTCCCTACGAGCAGTACTTC
v_gene: TRBV6-1; abundance: many; d_gene: NA; j_gene: TRBJ2-2; CDR3aa: CASSLLASEYTGELFF; CDR3nt: TGTGCCAGCAGCCTGTTGGCTAGCGAGTACACCGGGGAGCTGTTTTTT
v_gene: TRBV7-9; abundance: few; d_gene: TRBD1; j_gene: TRBJ1-2; CDR3aa: CASSSGTGEGDGYTF; CDR3nt: TGTGCCAGCAGCAGCGGGACAGGGGAGGGGGATGGCTACACCTTC
v_gene: TRBV28; abundance: many; d_gene: TRBD1; j_gene: TRBJ1-1; CDR3aa: CASRTAAGTGKAEAFF; CDR3nt: TGTGCCAGCAGGACGGCTGCCGGGACAGGGAAGGCTGAAGCTTTCTTT
v_gene: TRBV9; abundance: NA; d_gene: TRBD2; j_gene: TRBJ2-7; CDR3aa: CASSRRTSPIYEQYF; CDR3nt: TGTGCCAGCAGTCGCCGGACTAGTCCCATCTACGAGCAGTACTTC
v_gene: TRBV7-2; abundance: many; d_gene: TRBD2; j_gene: TRBJ2-7; CDR3aa: CASSLGGLAGRSEQYF; CDR3nt: TGTGCCAGCAGCTTAGGAGGACTAGCGGGACGTAGCGAGCAGTACTTC
v_gene: TRBV7-2; abundance: few; d_gene: NA; j_gene: TRBJ1-4; CDR3aa: CASGLDRTREKLFF; CDR3nt: TGTGCCAGTGGTCTCGACAGGACTAGAGAAAAACTGTTTTTT
v_gene: TRBV13; abundance: few; d_gene: TRBD1; j_gene: TRBJ2-7; CDR3aa: CASSLGIRGQGFAEQYF; CDR3nt: TGTGCCAGCAGCTTAGGAATTCGGGGACAGGGGTTCGCCGAGCAGTACTTC
v_gene: TRBV6-2/TRBV6-3; abundance: few; d_gene: NA; j_gene: TRBJ1-1; CDR3aa: CASIPAGRRPTEAFF; CDR3nt: TGTGCCAGCATCCCTGCGGGACGGCGCCCAACTGAAGCTTTCTTT
v_gene: TRBV12-3/TRBV12-4; abundance: NA; d_gene: TRBD1; j_gene: TRBJ1-5; CDR3aa: CASSLAGQGGQPQHF; CDR3nt: TGTGCCAGCAGTTTAGCGGGACAGGGCGGTCAGCCCCAGCATTTT
v_gene: TRBV9; abundance: few; d_gene: TRBD2; j_gene: TRBJ2-2; CDR3aa: CASSGAGLAGNTGELFF; CDR3nt: TGTGCCAGCAGCGGGGCTGGGCTAGCGGGAAACACCGGGGAGCTGTTTTTT
v_gene: TRBV28; abundance: few; d_gene: NA; j_gene: TRBJ2-1; CDR3aa: CASGRAPYNEQFF; CDR3nt: TGTGCCAGCGGGCGAGCACCCTACAATGAGCAGTTCTTC
v_gene: TRBV12-3/TRBV12-4; abundance: many; d_gene: TRBD1; j_gene: TRBJ2-7; CDR3aa: CASSLVRQGTYEQYF; CDR3nt: TGTGCCAGCAGTCTTGTGAGACAGGGGACCTACGAGCAGTACTTC
v_gene: TRBV28; abundance: many; d_gene: NA; j_gene: TRBJ2-2; CDR3aa: CASSFTLLNTGELFF; CDR3nt: TGTGCCAGCAGTTTCACCCTACTTAACACCGGGGAGCTGTTTTTT
v_gene: TRBV7-3; abundance: few; d_gene: NA; j_gene: TRBJ2-2; CDR3aa: CASRPGTPANTGELFF; CDR3nt: TGTGCCAGCAGACCCGGGACACCCGCGAACACCGGGGAGCTGTTTTTT
v_gene: TRBV12-3/TRBV12-4; abundance: many; d_gene: NA; j_gene: TRBJ2-7; CDR3aa: CASSYGGQLSYEQYF; CDR3nt: TGTGCCAGCAGTTACGGGGGACAGCTCTCCTACGAGCAGTACTTC
v_gene: TRBV28; abundance: many; d_gene: TRBD2; j_gene: TRBJ2-7; CDR3aa: CASSLSLIAGGFSYEQYF; CDR3nt: TGTGCCAGCAGTTTATCCCTCATAGCGGGAGGGTTCTCCTACGAGCAGTACTTC
v_gene: TRBV7-2; abundance: many; d_gene: NA; j_gene: TRBJ2-7; CDR3aa: CASSFPSSLPYEQYF; CDR3nt: TGTGCCAGCAGCTTTCCCTCATCTCTCCCCTACGAGCAGTACTTC
v_gene: TRBV2; abundance: many; d_gene: NA; j_gene: TRBJ2-7; CDR3aa: CASSWRQTSYEQYF; CDR3nt: TGTGCCAGCAGTTGGAGACAGACCTCCTACGAGCAGTACTTC
v_gene: TRBV19; abundance: many; d_gene: TRBD1; j_gene: TRBJ2-2; CDR3aa: CASSSDRVNTGELFF; CDR3nt: TGTGCCAGCAGCTCGGACAGGGTGAACACCGGGGAGCTGTTTTTT
v_gene: TRBV11-2; abundance: many; d_gene: NA; j_gene: TRBJ1-1; CDR3aa: CASSRTVNTEAFF; CDR3nt: TGTGCCAGCAGCCGGACAGTCAACACTGAAGCTTTCTTT
v_gene: TRBV27; abundance: many; d_gene: NA; j_gene: TRBJ1-1; CDR3aa: CASSGGGRRTEAFF; CDR3nt: TGTGCCAGCAGTGGGGGGGGTCGGAGGACTGAAGCTTTCTTT
v_gene: TRBV15; abundance: many; d_gene: NA; j_gene: TRBJ2-7; CDR3aa: CATSRGQGGREQYF; CDR3nt: TGTGCCACCAGCAGAGGACAGGGAGGTAGAGAGCAGTACTTC
v_gene: TRBV28; abundance: many; d_gene: NA; j_gene: TRBJ2-7; CDR3aa: CASSGRQNSYEQYF; CDR3nt: TGTGCCAGCAGTGGCCGACAGAACTCCTACGAGCAGTACTTC
v_gene: TRBV15; abundance: many; d_gene: NA; j_gene: TRBJ2-7; CDR3aa: CATSRDMDRINEQYF; CDR3nt: TGTGCCACCAGCAGAGATATGGATAGAATCAACGAGCAGTACTTC
v_gene: TRBV10-1; abundance: NA; d_gene: TRBD1; j_gene: TRBJ2-2; CDR3aa: CAGKTGDTGELFF; CDR3nt: TGCGCCGGAAAGACAGGGGACACCGGGGAGCTGTTTTTT
v_gene: TRBV12-3/TRBV12-4; abundance: many; d_gene: NA; j_gene: TRBJ2-7; CDR3aa: CASSLEGYSYEQYF; CDR3nt: TGTGCCAGCAGTTTAGAAGGATACTCCTACGAGCAGTACTTC
v_gene: TRBV12-3/TRBV12-4; abundance: many; d_gene: NA; j_gene: TRBJ1-1; CDR3aa: CASSSTAKAFF; CDR3nt: TGTGCCAGCAGTTCGACGGCCAAAGCTTTCTTT
v_gene: TRBV20-1; abundance: NA; d_gene: NA; j_gene: TRBJ1-5; CDR3aa: CSARTGGNNQPQHF; CDR3nt: TGCAGTGCTAGGACAGGCGGGAACAATCAGCCCCAGCATTTT
v_gene: TRBV6-1; abundance: many; d_gene: TRBD1; j_gene: TRBJ1-2; CDR3aa: CASNAQGAANYGYTF; CDR3nt: TGTGCCAGCAACGCACAGGGGGCGGCGAACTATGGCTACACCTTC
v_gene: TRBV5-6; abundance: many; d_gene: NA; j_gene: TRBJ2-7; CDR3aa: CASSYNQGYEQYF; CDR3nt: TGTGCCAGCAGTTACAATCAGGGGTACGAGCAGTACTTC
v_gene: TRBV10-3; abundance: many; d_gene: TRBD1; j_gene: TRBJ2-7; CDR3aa: CATKQGVTYEQYF; CDR3nt: TGTGCCACCAAACAGGGGGTTACCTACGAGCAGTACTTC
v_gene: TRBV11-2; abundance: many; d_gene: TRBD2; j_gene: TRBJ2-5; CDR3aa: CASSLGFSGGQETQYF; CDR3nt: TGTGCCAGCAGCCTAGGGTTTAGCGGGGGCCAAGAGACCCAGTACTTC
v_gene: TRBV20-1; abundance: NA; d_gene: NA; j_gene: TRBJ2-5; CDR3aa: CSALRPSGRTQETQYF; CDR3nt: TGCAGTGCCCTCCGCCCGTCAGGGAGGACTCAAGAGACCCAGTACTTC
v_gene: TRBV12-3/TRBV12-4; abundance: many; d_gene: NA; j_gene: TRBJ1-1; CDR3aa: CASSYWGKAFF; CDR3nt: TGTGCCAGCAGTTATTGGGGGAAAGCTTTCTTT
v_gene: TRBV7-2; abundance: many; d_gene: NA; j_gene: TRBJ1-1; CDR3aa: CASSPQGGTTEAFF; CDR3nt: TGTGCCAGCAGCCCCCAAGGAGGGACGACTGAAGCTTTCTTT
v_gene: TRBV6-5; abundance: many; d_gene: TRBD2; j_gene: TRBJ2-7; CDR3aa: CASSYPILSGGPAYEQYF; CDR3nt: TGTGCCAGCAGTTACCCAATTCTGTCGGGAGGGCCCGCGTACGAGCAGTACTTC
v_gene: TRBV27; abundance: many; d_gene: NA; j_gene: TRBJ1-2; CDR3aa: CASSPIPRPDYGYTF; CDR3nt: TGTGCCAGCAGCCCAATCCCCCGGCCGGACTATGGCTACACCTTC
v_gene: TRBV2; abundance: many; d_gene: NA; j_gene: TRBJ2-7; CDR3aa: CASSTPSSYEQYF; CDR3nt: TGTGCCAGCAGCACACCAAGCTCCTACGAGCAGTACTTC
v_gene: TRBV7-9; abundance: many; d_gene: NA; j_gene: TRBJ1-1; CDR3aa: CASRFRTENTEAFF; CDR3nt: TGTGCCAGCAGATTTAGGACGGAGAACACTGAAGCTTTCTTT
v_gene: TRBV7-9; abundance: NA; d_gene: TRBD1; j_gene: TRBJ2-7; CDR3aa: CASGTGESYEQYF; CDR3nt: TGTGCCAGCGGTACAGGGGAGTCCTACGAGCAGTACTTC
v_gene: TRBV6-5; abundance: few; d_gene: NA; j_gene: TRBJ1-2; CDR3aa: CASSYIVGAGKGGYTF; CDR3nt: TGTGCCAGCAGTTACATCGTCGGAGCAGGGAAAGGGGGCTACACCTTC
v_gene: TRBV24-1; abundance: NA; d_gene: TRBD2; j_gene: TRBJ2-1; CDR3aa: CATRAGGYNEQFF; CDR3nt: TGTGCCACCAGAGCGGGAGGGTACAATGAGCAGTTCTTC
v_gene: TRBV19; abundance: many; d_gene: NA; j_gene: TRBJ1-1; CDR3aa: CASSIGRGADSSTEAFF; CDR3nt: TGTGCCAGTAGTATCGGTCGAGGGGCGGATTCCAGCACTGAAGCTTTCTTT
v_gene: TRBV6-1; abundance: many; d_gene: NA; j_gene: TRBJ2-5; CDR3aa: CASSPASRGTQYF; CDR3nt: TGTGCCAGCAGTCCGGCTTCAAGAGGGACCCAGTACTTC
v_gene: TRBV20-1; abundance: NA; d_gene: TRBD2; j_gene: TRBJ2-5; CDR3aa: CSAIAGVSETQYF; CDR3nt: TGCAGTGCTATAGCGGGCGTGTCGGAGACCCAGTACTTC
v_gene: TRBV12-3/TRBV12-4; abundance: few; d_gene: NA; j_gene: TRBJ1-6; CDR3aa: CASSPTDNSPLHF; CDR3nt: TGTGCCAGCAGCCCGACAGATAATTCACCCCTCCACTTT
v_gene: TRBV12-5; abundance: NA; d_gene: NA; j_gene: TRBJ2-3; CDR3aa: CASGLWGTDTQYF; CDR3nt: TGTGCTAGTGGTTTATGGGGTACAGATACGCAGTATTTT
v_gene: TRBV28; abundance: many; d_gene: NA; j_gene: TRBJ1-5; CDR3aa: CASSLAAVNQPQHF; CDR3nt: TGTGCCAGCAGTTTGGCGGCGGTCAATCAGCCCCAGCATTTT
v_gene: TRBV30; abundance: many; d_gene: NA; j_gene: TRBJ2-7; CDR3aa: CAWSVRARRHEQYF; CDR3nt: TGTGCCTGGAGTGTCAGGGCACGGAGACACGAGCAGTACTTC
v_gene: TRBV20-1; abundance: NA; d_gene: NA; j_gene: TRBJ2-4; CDR3aa: CSASRGTRNIRYF; CDR3nt: TGCAGTGCTAGCCGGGGGACTCGGAACATTCGGTACTTC
v_gene: TRBV12-3/TRBV12-4; abundance: NA; d_gene: TRBD1; j_gene: TRBJ2-1; CDR3aa: CASRRTGPTYNEQFF; CDR3nt: TGTGCCAGCAGACGGACAGGACCTACCTACAATGAGCAGTTCTTC